These 12 T cell receptor beta chains came from one sample sequenced in a study of T cells in Graves' hyperthyroidism and ophthalmopathy. Regions amplified from RNA transcripts were the TCR beta CDR3 regions. The HTBI primer set was used in a first-round RT-PCR of the TCR CDR3. MiXCR, run by TCRdb on the multiplex PCR reads, gives a single entry per CDR3 protein. In the table there are roughly 700,000 distinct CDR3 sequences, 14% of which are singletons. The sequencing sample was made of blood. These receptors were obtained from a young woman with Graves' hyperthyroidism.

This clonotype was counted a few times. The chain recombines TRBV27 with TRBJ2-7, with D maybe TRBD2 (6 bases). The germline CDR1 and CDR2 sequences are MNHEY and SMNVEV (reference sequence). V was trimmed by 6 bases and J by 0 bases, leaving 18 bases between them. This CDR3 region has 16 residues. The CDR3 DNA reads as TGTGCCAGCAGGAATGGGGGGTGGGGGAGCTCCTACGAGCAGTACTTC. This encodes CASRNGGWGSSYEQYF.

This clonotype was counted only a few times. This chain uses TRBV9 with TRBJ2-1, with 10 bases lining up with TRBD2. CDR1 and CDR2 from the germline V gene are SGDLS and YYNGEE. V lost 2 bases to trimming and J lost 8 bases; unmatched junction nucleotides: 7. CDR3 length equals 15 residues. The CDR3 region is CASSVVASGGDEQFF. In DNA, the CDR3 is TGTGCCAGCAGCGTTGTCGCTAGCGGGGGTGATGAGCAGTTCTTC. The full variable domain, with the rest looked up from reference TRBV9 and TRBJ2-1, is DSGVTQTPKHLITATGQRVTLRCSPRSGDLSVYWYQQSLDQGLQFLIQYYNGEERAKGNILERFSAQQFPDLHSELNLSSLELGDSALYFCASSVVASGGDEQFFGPGTRLTVL.

This clonotype was observed a few times. The chain couples TRBV20-1 to TRBJ1-2; possible D gene TRBD1, 6 bases. This CDR3 is built from 16 residues. V lost 0 bases and J 4 bases, leaving 18 bases between the germline ends. Per the germline V gene, CDR1 is DFQATT and CDR2 is SNEGSKA (reference sequence). The CDR3 nucleotides are TGCAGTGCTAGAGATTTAACGGCGGGGGGCCTCTATGGCTACACCTTC. Translating it yields CSARDLTAGGLYGYTF.

V gene TRBV20-1 combines with J gene TRBJ2-6; no clear D gene. CDR3 size: 13 residues. Germline CDR1 is DFQATT and CDR2 is SNEGSKA (reference sequence). The V end was cut by 3 bases, the J end by 0 bases, with 3 bases between. The CDR3 sequence is CSARVSGANVLTF. CDR3 DNA: TGCAGTGCTAGGGTCTCTGGGGCCAACGTCCTGACTTTC.

On this clonotype: Mismatch with germline at one junction end may stem from a read error. This chain links TRBV27 with TRBJ1-5, with D hard to call. The germline V gene has CDR1 MNHEY and CDR2 SMNVEV (reference sequence). This CDR3 spans 16 amino acids. CDR3 amino acids: CASSLSWGGSNQLQHF. The CDR3 region has the DNA TGTGCCAGCAGTTTATCGTGGGGAGGCAGCAATCAGCTCCAGCATTTT.

Ten or more counts support this clonotype. The chain combines TRBV7-2 with TRBJ2-7; D possibly corresponds to TRBD1 (6 bases). Germline lookup yields CDR1 SGHTA and CDR2 FQGNSA. The germline V and J ends were trimmed by 1 base and 1 base, with 11 bases remaining between them. This CDR3 has 15 amino acids. CDR3 protein: CASSLVVTGSYEQYF. The CDR3 bases are TGTGCCAGCAGCTTAGTGGTTACAGGGTCCTACGAGCAGTACTTC. The full variable domain, with the rest looked up from reference TRBV7-2 and TRBJ2-7, is GAGVSQSPSNKVTEKGKDVELRCDPISGHTALYWYRQSLGQGLEFLIYFQGNSAPDKSGLPSDRFSAERTGGSVSTLTIQRTQQEDSAVYLCASSLVVTGSYEQYFGPGTRLTVT.

In this sample, this clonotype turned up many times. The gene calls are TRBV11-1 and TRBJ2-1; 7 positions match TRBD2. This CDR3 spans 16 amino acids. J gave up 0 bases and V 5 bases, and 7 bases lay outside the gene matches. Germline loops: CDR1 SGHAT, CDR2 FQDESV (reference sequence). CDR3 coding DNA: TGTGCCAGCAGCCGTCTAGCGGCTAGCTCCTACAATGAGCAGTTCTTC. Protein: CASSRLAASSYNEQFF.

There are many counts of this clonotype. The V call is TRBV11-2, the J call TRBJ2-5, with a weak D call TRBD1 (6 bases). This CDR3 has 16 residues. The ends were cut back, 3 bases at V and 5 bases at J, with 19 bases in the middle. The germline CDR1 and CDR2 sequences are SGHAT and FQNNGV. Here the CDR3 reads CASSLMSGQPWETQYF. The CDR3 coding sequence is TGTGCCAGCAGCTTGATGAGCGGACAGCCTTGGGAGACCCAGTACTTC.

The chain recombines TRBV6-1 with TRBJ1-2; 9 bases are a match to TRBD1. From germline, CDR1 is MNHNS and CDR2 SASEGT. The V gene end was trimmed by 6 bases and the J gene end by 3 bases; junction bases not matched to a gene: 5. This CDR3 has 14 amino acids. The CDR3 loop reads CASRGTGLDYGYTF. CDR3 nucleotides: TGTGCCAGCAGGGGGACAGGGCTAGACTATGGCTACACCTTC.

Points on this clonotype: An end of the junction differs from the germline gene, which may be a read error. This chain connects TRBV5-6 to TRBJ2-2; 8 bases fit TRBD1. CDR1 is SGHDT and CDR2 is YYEEEE in the germline V gene. The CDR3 loop spans 17 amino acids. CDR3 DNA sequence: TGTGCCAGCAGCTTGGATCAGGACAGGGTGAACACCGGGGAGTTGTTTTTT. Translating gives CASSLDQDRVNTGELFF.

There are many counts of this clonotype. The chain links TRBV3-1 to TRBJ2-5; tentatively, D is TRBD1 (5 bases). The CDR3 spans 16 residues. Per germline, CDR1 LGHDT and CDR2 YNNKEL (reference sequence). V was cut by 1 base and J by 1 base, with 13 bases left in between. CDR3 residues: CASSQVKGHRQETQYF. In nucleotides, the CDR3 is TGTGCCAGCAGCCAAGTAAAAGGACACCGCCAAGAGACCCAGTACTTC.

This clonotype was seen a few times. One end of the junction fails to match germline, which may point to a read error. The rearrangement joins TRBV11-3 to TRBJ2-3, with TRBD1 as a possible D gene (5 bases). The germline gives CDR1 SGHNT, CDR2 YENEEA. This CDR3 comprises 15 residues. CDR3 sequence (DNA): TGTGCCAGCAGCTTAGGCGAGTTTAGCACAGGTACGCAGTATTTT. It codes for CASSLGEFSTGTQYF.